Below are 9 T cell receptor beta chains sequenced from a single sample in a study of T-cell reconstitution after alpha-beta-depleted transplantation in children. Unique molecular identifiers were built into the TCRbeta library. MiXCR, run by TCRdb on the PCR reads, gives a single entry per CDR3 protein. The sample shows about 210,000 distinct CDR3 sequences, about a sixth of them seen only once. The sequences come from PBMCs, mostly from graft donor cells, collected 360 days after TCRalphabeta/CD19-depleted stem cell transplant. The receptor set was obtained from a male patient between 2 and 9 years old who had a stem cell transplant for acute lymphoblastic leukemia, so the T cells may come from the graft donor.

This clonotype was found a few times. The rearrangement uses TRBV3-1 and TRBJ2-1; TRBD2 matches at 8 bases. The trim removed 4 bases at V and 2 bases at J, leaving 7 bases unmatched. The germline gives CDR1 LGHDT, CDR2 YNNKEL (reference sequence). CDR3 length: 16 residues. The CDR3 here is CASSRGREVPYNEQFF. In DNA form, the CDR3 reads TGTGCCAGCAGCCGAGGGCGGGAGGTTCCCTACAATGAGCAGTTCTTC.

The V and J genes are TRBV18 and TRBJ2-1; 11 bases align to TRBD2. Per the germline V gene, CDR1 is KGHSH and CDR2 is LQKENI. Germline trimming cut 3 bases from V and 4 bases from J; bases unmatched to any gene: 8. This CDR3 has 17 amino acids. CDR3 loop: CASSPELGTSGYNEQFF. The CDR3 region has the DNA TGTGCCAGCTCACCCGAGCTCGGGACTAGCGGTTACAATGAGCAGTTCTTC. The full variable domain, its missing parts supplied by reference TRBV18 and TRBJ2-1, is NAGVMQNPRHLVRRRGQEARLRCSPMKGHSHVYWYRQLPEEGLKFMVYLQKENIIDESGMPKERFSAEFPKEGPSILRIQQVVRGDSAAYFCASSPELGTSGYNEQFFGPGTRLTVL.

The chain combines TRBV28 with TRBJ2-5; 7 nucleotides line up with TRBD1. The germline CDR1 and CDR2 sequences are MDHEN and SYDVKM. The CDR3 has 14 amino acids. V was clipped by 6 bases and J by 1 base; unmatched bases: 5. CDR3 protein: CASSEGQLQETQYF. In DNA form, the CDR3 reads TGTGCCAGCAGCGAGGGACAGCTCCAAGAGACCCAGTACTTC.

This clonotype was observed a handful of times. V gene TRBV4-1 combines with J gene TRBJ1-2; 7 bases fit TRBD1. Germline V lookup: CDR1 MGHRA, CDR2 YSYEKL. This CDR3 spans 16 amino acids. The V segment lost 4 bases and the J segment 0 bases; nucleotides outside the gene matches: 8. Written as DNA, the CDR3 is TGCGCCAGCAGCCGGTTAACGGGACAGCCTAACTATGGCTACACCTTC. This gives the protein CASSRLTGQPNYGYTF.

The rearrangement links TRBV5-1 to TRBJ1-6, with D perhaps TRBD1 (5 bases). In germline, CDR1 is SGHRS, CDR2 YFSETQ. This CDR3 spans 13 amino acids. The V and J ends lost 4 bases and 5 bases respectively, with 7 bases between them. This CDR3 is CASSTTDNSPLHF. In DNA, the CDR3 is TGCGCCAGCAGCACGACAGATAATTCACCCCTCCACTTT.

Many counts were recorded for this clonotype. This chain joins TRBV28 and TRBJ1-2; D remains ambiguous. The CDR3 contains 14 residues. Between the trimmed V and J ends, which lost 7 bases and 8 bases, there was a span of 20 bases. Looked up from germline, CDR1 is MDHEN and CDR2 is SYDVKM. CDR3 sequence (DNA): TGTGCCAGCACCAACGGGGAGCGACGGTGGGGCTACACCTTC. It yields the protein CASTNGERRWGYTF.

This clonotype has only a few counts. The CDR3 DNA is TGTGCCACCAGTGAAGGGGTACCCTACGAGCAGTACTTC. Its protein product is CATSEGVPYEQYF. The V call is TRBV24-1, the J call TRBJ2-7, with TRBD1 as a possible D gene (5 bases). V was shortened by 4 bases and J by 2 bases, with 8 bases between the two germline ends. This CDR3 spans 13 amino acids. Germline CDR1 and CDR2: KGHDR and SFDVKD.

This clonotype occurred a few times. V is TRBV20-1 and J is TRBJ1-1; D is uncertain. The V gene lost 6 bases and the J gene lost 7 bases, with 18 bases spanning the gap. CDR3 length: 13 amino acids. The germline gives CDR1 DFQATT, CDR2 SNEGSKA (reference sequence). The CDR3 DNA sequence: TGCAGTGCGCGCCTTCCCAGGTCGGTTGAAGCTTTCTTT. Protein product: CSARLPRSVEAFF.

This clonotype was seen at least ten times. This sequence joins TRBV20-1 and TRBJ2-1; the D is unclear. Trimming cost V 6 bases and J 6 bases, with 15 bases left between them. The CDR3 is 13 residues long. CDR1 and CDR2 (germline): DFQATT, SNEGSKA (reference sequence). The CDR3 region is CSALGPTGNEQFF. Here the CDR3 DNA reads TGCAGTGCCTTAGGGCCGACGGGCAATGAGCAGTTCTTC.